Sequencing of this T cell receptor beta chain was carried out in a study of cytomegalovirus exposure and HLA in healthy donors. Researchers ran the PCR with 60 Vbeta and 13 Jbeta primers. TCRdb's table, derived via immunoSEQ multiplex PCR, lists solely in-frame clones and lacks some. The sample has about 110,000 clones; around four fifths are singletons. The material sequenced was PBMCs. The clonotype was recovered from a woman in her thirties or forties in good health and CMV-seropositive.

In nucleotides, the CDR3 is TGTGCCAGCAGTGTGGAGCGCCCGGGGACCGGGGAGCTGTTTTTT. Residues: CASSVERPGTGELFF. The V gene is TRBV2, the J gene TRBJ2-2; maybe TRBD2 (5 bases). V was trimmed by 4 bases and J by 5 bases, leaving 14 bases between them. Germline V gene data show CDR1 as SNHLY and CDR2 as FYNNEI. This CDR3 has 15 residues.